A single sample is the source of the 6 T cell receptor beta chains below, sequenced in a study of cytomegalovirus exposure and HLA in healthy donors. With 60 Vbeta and 13 Jbeta primers, the PCR was carried out. The protocol was immunoSEQ multiplex PCR, while the TCRdb copy is restricted to in-frame clones and leaves out a portion. The repertoire holds some 110,000 clones, with approximately 66% as singletons. Source material: PBMCs. The receptors were gathered from a woman aged 40 to 50 in good health and CMV-seropositive.

The V call is TRBV28, the J call TRBJ2-2, with D tentatively TRBD2 (6 bases). CDR3 size: 15 residues. V lost 2 bases to trimming and J lost 3 bases, with 10 bases between them. Germline CDR1 and CDR2: MDHEN and SYDVKM. CDR3 coding DNA: TGTGCCAGCAGTTTAGGAGGGTGGGACACCGGGGAGCTGTTTTTT. Translated, it gives CASSLGGWDTGELFF. The full variable domain, in which reference TRBV28 and TRBJ2-2 provide the parts outside the CDR3, is DVKVTQSSRYLVKRTGEKVFLECVQDMDHENMFWYRQDPGLGLRLIYFSYDVKMKEKGDIPEGYSVSREKKERFSLILESASTNQTSMYLCASSLGGWDTGELFFGEGSRLTVL.

The chain has TRBV2 and TRBJ2-2; D not resolved. Per germline, CDR1 SNHLY and CDR2 FYNNEI. The CDR3 length is 16 residues. V was pared by 4 bases and J by 4 bases, with 16 bases between. The CDR3 loop reads CASSAYSGLLTGELFF. CDR3 bases: TGTGCCAGCAGTGCCTACAGTGGTCTACTCACCGGGGAGCTGTTTTTT.

V gene TRBV6-5 combines with J gene TRBJ2-5, with 8 bases that match TRBD1. The DNA end favors TRBJ2-7, so the J call may be wrong. The CDR3 spans 14 residues. Looked up from germline, CDR1 is MNHEY and CDR2 is SVGAGI. The CDR3 region is CASSSGQGVDEQYF. CDR3 DNA: TGTGCCAGCAGTTCCGGACAGGGCGTAGACGAGCAGTACTTC.

The V and J genes are TRBV19 and TRBJ2-1, with D hard to call. V was clipped by 5 bases and J by 8 bases, with 10 bases between them. Looked up from germline, CDR1 is LNHDA and CDR2 is SQIVND (reference sequence). The CDR3 is 12 residues long. This CDR3 is CASSASRYEQFF. The DNA of the CDR3 is TGTGCCAGTAGTGCGAGCAGGTATGAGCAGTTCTTC.

CDR3 protein: CASSVDLGVGEPYNEQFF. CDR3 nucleotides: TGTGCCAGCAGCGTAGATTTGGGCGTAGGGGAACCCTACAATGAGCAGTTCTTC. J is TRBJ2-1 and V is TRBV9, with D perhaps TRBD1 (5 bases). The ends were cut back, 0 bases at V and 2 bases at J, with 18 bases in the middle. The CDR3 consists of 18 residues. Germline V gene data show CDR1 as SGDLS and CDR2 as YYNGEE. The full variable domain, rest sourced from reference TRBV9 and TRBJ2-1, is DSGVTQTPKHLITATGQRVTLRCSPRSGDLSVYWYQQSLDQGLQFLIQYYNGEERAKGNILERFSAQQFPDLHSELNLSSLELGDSALYFCASSVDLGVGEPYNEQFFGPGTRLTVL.

The chain combines TRBV10-3 with TRBJ2-1; 15 positions agree with TRBD2. CDR3 length: 15 residues. V gave up 7 bases and J gave up 6 bases; unmatched junction bases: 4. Germline CDR1 is ENHRY and CDR2 is SYGVKD. The CDR3 nucleotides read TGTGCCATCACATCGGGACTAGCGGGAGGCAATGAGCAGTTCTTC. The encoded protein is CAITSGLAGGNEQFF.